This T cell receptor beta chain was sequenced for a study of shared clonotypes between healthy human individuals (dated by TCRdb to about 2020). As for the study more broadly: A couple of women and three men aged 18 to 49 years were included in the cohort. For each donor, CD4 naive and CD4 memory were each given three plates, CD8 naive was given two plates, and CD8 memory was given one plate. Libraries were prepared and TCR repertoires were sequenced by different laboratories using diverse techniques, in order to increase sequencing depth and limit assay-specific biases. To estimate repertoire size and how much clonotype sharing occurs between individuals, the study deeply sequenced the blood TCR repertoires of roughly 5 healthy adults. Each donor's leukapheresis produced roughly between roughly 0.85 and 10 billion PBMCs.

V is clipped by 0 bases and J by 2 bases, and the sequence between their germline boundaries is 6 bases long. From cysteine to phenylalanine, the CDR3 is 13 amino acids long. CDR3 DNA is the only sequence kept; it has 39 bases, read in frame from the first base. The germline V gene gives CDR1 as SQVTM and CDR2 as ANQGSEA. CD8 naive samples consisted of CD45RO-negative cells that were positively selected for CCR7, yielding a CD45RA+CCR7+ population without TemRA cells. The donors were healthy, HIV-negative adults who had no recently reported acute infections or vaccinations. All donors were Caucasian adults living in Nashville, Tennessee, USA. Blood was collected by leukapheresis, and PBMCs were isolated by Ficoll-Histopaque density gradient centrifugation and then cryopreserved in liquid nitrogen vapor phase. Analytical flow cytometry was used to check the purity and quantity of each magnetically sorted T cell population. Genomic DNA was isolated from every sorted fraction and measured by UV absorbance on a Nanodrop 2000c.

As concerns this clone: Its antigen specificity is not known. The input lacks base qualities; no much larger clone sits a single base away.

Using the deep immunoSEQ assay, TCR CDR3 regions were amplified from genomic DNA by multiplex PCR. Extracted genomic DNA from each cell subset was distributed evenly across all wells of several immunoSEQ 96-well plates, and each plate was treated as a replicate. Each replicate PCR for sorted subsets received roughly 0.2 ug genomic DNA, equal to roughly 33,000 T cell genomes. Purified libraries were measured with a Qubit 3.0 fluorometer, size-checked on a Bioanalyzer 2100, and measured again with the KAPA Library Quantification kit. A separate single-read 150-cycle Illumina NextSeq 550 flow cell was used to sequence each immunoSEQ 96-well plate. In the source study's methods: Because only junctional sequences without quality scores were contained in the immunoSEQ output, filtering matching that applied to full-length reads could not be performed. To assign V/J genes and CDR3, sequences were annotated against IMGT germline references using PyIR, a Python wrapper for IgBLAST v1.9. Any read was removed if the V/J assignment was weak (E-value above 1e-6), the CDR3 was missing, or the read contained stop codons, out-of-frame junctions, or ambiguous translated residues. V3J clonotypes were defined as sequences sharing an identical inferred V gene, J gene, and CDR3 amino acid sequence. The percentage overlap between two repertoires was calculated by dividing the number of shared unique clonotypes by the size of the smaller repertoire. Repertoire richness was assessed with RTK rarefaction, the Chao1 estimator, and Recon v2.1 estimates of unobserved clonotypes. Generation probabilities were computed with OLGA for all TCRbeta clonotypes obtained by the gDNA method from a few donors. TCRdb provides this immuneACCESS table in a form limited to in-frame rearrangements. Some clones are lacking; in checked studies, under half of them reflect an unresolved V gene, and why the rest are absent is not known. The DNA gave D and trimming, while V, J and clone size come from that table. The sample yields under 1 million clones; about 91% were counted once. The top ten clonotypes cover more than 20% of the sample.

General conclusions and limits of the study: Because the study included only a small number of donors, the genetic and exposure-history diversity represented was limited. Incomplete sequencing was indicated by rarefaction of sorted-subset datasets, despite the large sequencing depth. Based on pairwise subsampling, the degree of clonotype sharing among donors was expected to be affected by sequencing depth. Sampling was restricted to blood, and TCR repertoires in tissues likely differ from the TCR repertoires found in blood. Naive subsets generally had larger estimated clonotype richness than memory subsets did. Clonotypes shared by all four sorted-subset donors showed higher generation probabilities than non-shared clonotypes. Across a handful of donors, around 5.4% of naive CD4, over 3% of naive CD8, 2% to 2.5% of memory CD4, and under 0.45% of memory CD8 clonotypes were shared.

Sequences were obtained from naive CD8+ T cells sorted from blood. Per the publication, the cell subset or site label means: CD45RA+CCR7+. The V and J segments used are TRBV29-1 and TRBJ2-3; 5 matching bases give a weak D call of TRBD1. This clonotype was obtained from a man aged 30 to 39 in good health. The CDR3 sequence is CSVEEDNTDTQYF. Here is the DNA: TGCAGCGTTGAAGAGGACAACACAGATACGCAGTATTTT.